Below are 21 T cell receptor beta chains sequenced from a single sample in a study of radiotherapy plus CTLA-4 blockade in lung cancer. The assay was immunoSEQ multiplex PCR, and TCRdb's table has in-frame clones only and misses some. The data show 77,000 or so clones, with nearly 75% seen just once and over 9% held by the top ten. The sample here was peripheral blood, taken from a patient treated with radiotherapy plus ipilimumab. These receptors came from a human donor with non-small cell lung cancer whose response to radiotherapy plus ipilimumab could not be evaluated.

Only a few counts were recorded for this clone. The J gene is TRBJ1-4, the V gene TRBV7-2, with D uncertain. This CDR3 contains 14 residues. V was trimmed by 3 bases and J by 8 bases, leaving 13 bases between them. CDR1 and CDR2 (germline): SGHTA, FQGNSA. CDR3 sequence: CASSFRNSGEKLFF. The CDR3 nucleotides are TGTGCCAGCAGCTTTCGGAACAGCGGAGAAAAACTGTTTTTT.

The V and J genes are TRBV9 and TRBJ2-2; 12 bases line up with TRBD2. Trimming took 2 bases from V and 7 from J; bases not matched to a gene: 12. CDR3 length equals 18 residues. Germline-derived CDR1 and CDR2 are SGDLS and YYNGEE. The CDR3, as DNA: TGTGCCAGCAGCGTGGATGCTCTAGCGGGGGGGCTTATCGGGGAGCTGTTTTTT. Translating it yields CASSVDALAGGLIGELFF.

CDR3 sequence (DNA): TGCGCCAGCGGCAGTCAGGGGAACACTGAAGCTTTCTTT. Amino acid sequence: CASGSQGNTEAFF. The rearrangement joins TRBV5-1 to TRBJ1-1; the D gene is possibly TRBD1 (5 bases). Trimming pared 7 bases from V and 1 base from J, leaving 11 bases between. This CDR3 spans 13 amino acids. The V gene's germline CDR1 is SGHRS and CDR2 YFSETQ.

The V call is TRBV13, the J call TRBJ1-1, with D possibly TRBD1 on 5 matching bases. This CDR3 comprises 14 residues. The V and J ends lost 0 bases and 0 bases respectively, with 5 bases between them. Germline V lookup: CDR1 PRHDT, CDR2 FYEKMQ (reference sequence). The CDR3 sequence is CASSLGGVNTEAFF. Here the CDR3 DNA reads TGTGCCAGCAGCTTAGGAGGGGTGAACACTGAAGCTTTCTTT.

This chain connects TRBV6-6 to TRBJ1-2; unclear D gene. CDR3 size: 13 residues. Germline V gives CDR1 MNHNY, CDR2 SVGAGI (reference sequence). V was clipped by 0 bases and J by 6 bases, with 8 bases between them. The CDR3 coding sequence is TGTGCCAGCAGTTACTCCGCGGAGAATGGCTACACCTTC. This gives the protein CASSYSAENGYTF.

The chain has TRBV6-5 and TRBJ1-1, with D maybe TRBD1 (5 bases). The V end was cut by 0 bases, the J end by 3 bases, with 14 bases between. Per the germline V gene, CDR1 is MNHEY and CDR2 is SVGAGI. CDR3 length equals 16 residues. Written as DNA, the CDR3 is TGTGCCAGCAGTTACTCGGCCCTGAGACAGTACACTGAAGCTTTCTTT. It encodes CASSYSALRQYTEAFF.

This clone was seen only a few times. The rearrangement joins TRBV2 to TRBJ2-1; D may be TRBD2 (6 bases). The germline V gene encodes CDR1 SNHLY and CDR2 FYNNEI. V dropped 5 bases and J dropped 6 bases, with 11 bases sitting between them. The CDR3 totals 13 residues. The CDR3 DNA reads TGTGCCAGCAGTCGGGACTGGGGCAATGAGCAGTTCTTC. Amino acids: CASSRDWGNEQFF. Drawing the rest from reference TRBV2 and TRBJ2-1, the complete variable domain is EPEVTQTPSHQVTQMGQEVILRCVPISNHLYFYWYRQILGQKVEFLVSFYNNEISEKSEIFDDQFSVERPDGSNFTLKIRSTKLEDSAMYFCASSRDWGNEQFFGPGTRLTVL.

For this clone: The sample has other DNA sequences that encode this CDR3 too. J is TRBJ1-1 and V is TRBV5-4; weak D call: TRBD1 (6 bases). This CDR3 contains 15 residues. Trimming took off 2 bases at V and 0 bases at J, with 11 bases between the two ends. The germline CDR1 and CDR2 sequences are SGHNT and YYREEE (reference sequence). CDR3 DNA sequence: TGTGCCAGCAGCTTAGGGGGGGGGCTGAACACTGAAGCTTTCTTT. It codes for CASSLGGGLNTEAFF.

The CDR3 protein is CASSLKGLVETQYF. CDR3 sequence (DNA): TGTGCCAGCAGCTTAAAGGGGTTGGTAGAGACCCAGTACTTC. This sequence joins TRBV7-2 and TRBJ2-5, with D possibly TRBD1 on 5 matching bases. Between the trimmed V and J ends, which lost 2 bases and 4 bases, there was a span of 11 bases. There are 14 residues in the CDR3. Germline CDR1 reads SGHTA; CDR2 reads FQGNSA.

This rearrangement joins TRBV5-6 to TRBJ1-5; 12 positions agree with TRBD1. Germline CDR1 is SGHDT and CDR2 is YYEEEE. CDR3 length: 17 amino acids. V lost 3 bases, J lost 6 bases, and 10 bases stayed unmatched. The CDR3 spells CASSYYRDRGLGQPQHF. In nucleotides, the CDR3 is TGTGCCAGCAGCTACTACCGGGACAGGGGGCTAGGTCAGCCCCAGCATTTT.

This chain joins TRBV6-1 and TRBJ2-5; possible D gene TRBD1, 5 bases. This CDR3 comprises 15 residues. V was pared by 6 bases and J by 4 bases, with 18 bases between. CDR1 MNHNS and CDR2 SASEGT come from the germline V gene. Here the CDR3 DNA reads TGTGCCAGCAGGCTCGCAATGGGGCCCTCAGAGACCCAGTACTTC. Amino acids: CASRLAMGPSETQYF.

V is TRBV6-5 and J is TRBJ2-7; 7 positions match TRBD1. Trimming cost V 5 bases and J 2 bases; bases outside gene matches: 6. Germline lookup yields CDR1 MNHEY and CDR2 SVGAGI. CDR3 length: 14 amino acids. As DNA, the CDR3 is TGTGCCAGCAGTCCAGACAGGGTCGCCTACGAGCAGTACTTC. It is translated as CASSPDRVAYEQYF.

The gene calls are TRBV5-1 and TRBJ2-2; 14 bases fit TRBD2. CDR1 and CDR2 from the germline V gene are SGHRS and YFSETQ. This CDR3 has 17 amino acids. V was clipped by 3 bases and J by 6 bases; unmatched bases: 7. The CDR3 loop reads CASSWEPGLAGAGELFF. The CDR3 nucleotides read TGCGCCAGCAGCTGGGAGCCGGGACTAGCGGGAGCCGGGGAGCTGTTTTTT.

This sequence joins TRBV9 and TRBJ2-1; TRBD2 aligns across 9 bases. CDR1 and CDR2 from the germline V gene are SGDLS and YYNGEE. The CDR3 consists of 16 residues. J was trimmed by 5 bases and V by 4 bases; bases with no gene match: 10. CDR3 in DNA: TGTGCCAGCAGCCATCCAGGCGGGGGGGCCGACAATGAGCAGTTCTTC. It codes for CASSHPGGGADNEQFF.

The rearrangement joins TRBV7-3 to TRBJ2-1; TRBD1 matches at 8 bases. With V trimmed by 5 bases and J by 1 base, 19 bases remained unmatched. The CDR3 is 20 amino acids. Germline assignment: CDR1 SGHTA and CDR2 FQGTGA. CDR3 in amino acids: CASSPRLRELQGVSYNEQFF. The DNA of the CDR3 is TGTGCCAGCAGCCCCCGGCTCCGGGAGCTACAGGGGGTTTCCTACAATGAGCAGTTCTTC.

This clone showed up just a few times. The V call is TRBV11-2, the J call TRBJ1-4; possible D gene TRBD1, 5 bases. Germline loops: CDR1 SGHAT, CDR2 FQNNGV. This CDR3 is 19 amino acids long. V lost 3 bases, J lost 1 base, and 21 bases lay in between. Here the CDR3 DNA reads TGTGCCAGCAGCTTCGGGGGACTGAAAAAAGTGGGAACTAATGAAAAACTGTTTTTT. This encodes CASSFGGLKKVGTNEKLFF.

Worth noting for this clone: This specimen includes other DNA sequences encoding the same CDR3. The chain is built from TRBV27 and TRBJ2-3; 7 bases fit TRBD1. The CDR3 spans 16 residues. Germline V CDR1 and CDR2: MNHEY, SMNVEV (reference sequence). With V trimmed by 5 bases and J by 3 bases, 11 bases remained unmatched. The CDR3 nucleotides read TGTGCCAGCAGTCTACAGGGGATTGGCGGGACAGATACGCAGTATTTT. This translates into CASSLQGIGGTDTQYF.

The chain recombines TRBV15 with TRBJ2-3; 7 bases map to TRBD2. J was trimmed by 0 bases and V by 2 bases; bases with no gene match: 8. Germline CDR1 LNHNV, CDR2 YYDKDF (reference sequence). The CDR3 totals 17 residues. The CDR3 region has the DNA TGTGCCACCAGCAGACTAGCGGAGATATCTAGCACAGATACGCAGTATTTT. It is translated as CATSRLAEISSTDTQYF.

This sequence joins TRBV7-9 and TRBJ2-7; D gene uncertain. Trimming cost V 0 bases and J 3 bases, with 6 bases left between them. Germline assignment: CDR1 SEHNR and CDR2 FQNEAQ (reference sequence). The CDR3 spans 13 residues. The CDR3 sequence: CASSLASLYEQYF. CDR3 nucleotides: TGTGCCAGCAGCTTAGCTTCCCTCTACGAGCAGTACTTC.

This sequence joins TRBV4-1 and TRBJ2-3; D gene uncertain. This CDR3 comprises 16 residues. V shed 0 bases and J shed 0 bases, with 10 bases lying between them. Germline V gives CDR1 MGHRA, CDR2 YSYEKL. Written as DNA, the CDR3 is TGCGCCAGCAGCCAAGATCTAGGTATTAGCACAGATACGCAGTATTTT. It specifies CASSQDLGISTDTQYF.

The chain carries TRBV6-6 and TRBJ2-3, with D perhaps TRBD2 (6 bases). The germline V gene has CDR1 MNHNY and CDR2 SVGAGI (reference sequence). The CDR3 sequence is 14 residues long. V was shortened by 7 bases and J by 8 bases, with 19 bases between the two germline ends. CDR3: CASILRTTTGTQYF. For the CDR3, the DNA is TGTGCCAGCATCCTAAGGACTACTACGGGTACGCAGTATTTT.